This T cell receptor (beta chain) came from a study of T-cell reconstitution after alpha-beta-depleted transplantation in children. For this clonotype: The antigen is unknown. This could be a read error, since a much larger clone is one nucleotide away.

The CDR3 totals 15 residues. Germline values: CDR1 LGHDT, CDR2 YNNKEL (reference sequence). Researchers prepared the TCRbeta library using unique molecular identifiers, the study reports. TCRdb reprocessed the PCR reads via MiXCR and lists one record per CDR3 protein. This table has fewer than 350,000 distinct CDR3 sequences, about 9.4% appearing once. Findings of the study overall: T cells produced anew were the main source of T-cell counts and diversity one year after transplant. About two months after transplant, alpha-beta T cells reportedly came from several hundred expanded graft clones. Surviving recipient cells, namely T cells and thymic progenitors, were the source of high day-60 TCRbeta diversity in some patients.

The sample in question was PBMCs, obtained before TCRalphabeta/CD19-depleted stem cell transplant. The sequence derives from a boy in the first two years of life with acute myeloid leukemia, due to receive a stem cell transplant. The rearrangement joins TRBV3-1 to TRBJ1-1, with TRBD1 matching over 9 bases. The CDR3 region is CASSQDSSGQGEASF. The CDR3 nucleotides are TGTGCCAGCAGCCAAGATAGTTCGGGACAGGGTGAAGCTTCCTTT.